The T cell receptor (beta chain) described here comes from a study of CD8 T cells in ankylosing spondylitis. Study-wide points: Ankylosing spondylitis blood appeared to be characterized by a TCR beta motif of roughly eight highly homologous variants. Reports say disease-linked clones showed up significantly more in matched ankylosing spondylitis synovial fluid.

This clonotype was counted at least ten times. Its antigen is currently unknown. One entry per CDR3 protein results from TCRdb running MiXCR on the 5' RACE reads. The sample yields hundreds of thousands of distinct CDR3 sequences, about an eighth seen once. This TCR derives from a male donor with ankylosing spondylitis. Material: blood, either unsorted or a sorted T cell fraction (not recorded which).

DNA of the CDR3: TGTGCCACCAGTGATTTGGACTATGGCTACACCTTC. Translated, it gives CATSDLDYGYTF. The V call is TRBV24-1, the J call TRBJ1-2; D call uncertain. CDR1 is KGHDR, CDR2 SFDVKD, per germline. V lost 0 bases and J 3 bases, leaving 1 base between the germline ends. The CDR3 loop spans 12 amino acids.